This note documents a single T cell receptor (beta chain) sequence. Its antigen is still unknown. A junction end diverges from the germline sequence, so it may reflect a read error. This sample stems from a study of shared clonotypes between healthy human individuals. Findings and caveats of the study: Estimated richness values were generally larger in naive subsets than in memory subsets. Sharing of clonotypes among donors was expected to vary with sequencing depth. Non-shared clonotypes displayed generation probabilities falling below those of clonotypes present in all four donors.

The CDR3 has 15 residues. CDR1 MNHEY and CDR2 SVGAGI come from the germline V gene. Naive CD8 cells were CD45RO-negative, positively selected for CCR7, excluding terminally differentiated effector memory CD45RA+ cells. The donors, all of them Caucasian adults, lived in Nashville, Tennessee. Sequencing used immunoSEQ multiplex PCR; TCRdb keeps in-frame clones, though not all of them. There are nearly 2 million clones in the sample; approximately 94% occur only once, and 1.2% lies in the top ten. Specimen: naive CD8+ T cells sorted from blood. This receptor was identified in a man in his late teens or twenties in good health. This chain connects TRBV6-5 to TRBJ1-5; D call uncertain. CDR3 nucleotides: TGTGCCAGCAGTGACTCGGACTCGGCGGATCAGCCCCAGCATTTT. Protein sequence: CASSDSDSADQPQHF.